The source of this T cell receptor (beta chain) is a study of low-dose radiotherapy and immunotherapy resistance in tumors (dated by TCRdb to between 2021 and 2024). In terms of the full investigation: In Cohort 1, each fraction delivered 0.5 Gy every 2 weeks, and the prescribed total PTV dose was 6.5 Gy. In Cohort 2, 1 Gy per fraction was delivered every two weeks, for a total of 13 Gy over 26 weeks. Patients were given nivolumab as a 240 mg flat dose every two weeks and ipilimumab at 1 mg/kg every six weeks, with both drugs delivered intravenously. Every two weeks, patients got intravenous cyclophosphamide at 200 mg/m2, given one day ahead of each radiation and immunotherapy administration. Patients took aspirin 300 mg orally once daily for four cycles, starting on cycle 1 day 1. No randomization into treatment groups was done for the people taking part in the trial. Eight patients were included in the translational analysis, namely three from the first dose cohort plus the first five from the second dose cohort.

Superscript III and a set of TRAV- and TRBV-specific primers were used to synthesize first-strand cDNA, so that both TCRalpha and TCRbeta chains were covered. TCRs were amplified with Phusion for 15 to 25 PCR cycles using a constant-region primer together with the adapter attached to the V primers. Isolated mRNA was amplified with the MessageAmp II aRNA Amplification Kit, using an approximately 17-hour in vitro transcription at 37°C. mRNA for TCR sequencing was isolated with the Dynabeads mRNA DIRECT Purification Kit. Indexed Illumina adapters were added in a second Phusion PCR of approximately 27 cycles, after which AMPure XP beads were used to purify the products. The authors processed their data as follows. Using custom Perl scripts, TCR sequences that encoded the same protein were pooled, out-of-frame sequences were dropped, and the abundance of each clonotype was calculated. Any TCR sequence backed by just one read was left out of the analysis. The metrics used to describe the repertoires included Shannon entropy, Gini index, clonality, richness, and the frequency of TCRs shared between repertoires. TCRdb's own reprocessing of the public reads used fastp at Q25 and MiXCR and kept productive beta chains. Each CDR3 protein appears once, grouped with its most common genes and DNA. V and J calls and clone size were set by TCRdb, not the authors. Recorded for this sample are about 9,000 distinct CDR3 sequences; approximately 69% of them occurred a single time. The ten biggest clones cover around 7.1% of the sample.

V and J are truncated by 0 bases and 6 bases respectively, leaving an intervening sequence of 13 bases. From the cysteine through the phenylalanine, the CDR3 covers 15 amino acids. Of all the DNA, just the CDR3 is kept, 45 bases in frame from base 1. Taken from the germline V gene, the CDR1 and CDR2 loops are SGHRS and YFSETQ. The donors took part in RACIN, a single-arm, phase I, dose-escalation trial that combined nivolumab, ipilimumab, aspirin, low-dose cyclophosphamide and low-dose radiotherapy. Patients with advanced, TIL-negative solid tumors were considered eligible. This clonotype was seen a handful of times. Its antigen target is currently unknown. No much larger clonotype is one base removed from it; base qualities were not supplied.

This sequence uses TRBV5-1 and TRBJ2-1; the D element might be TRBD1 or TRBD2, as each aligns at 5 bases. This sequence originates from a human donor with advanced metastatic prostate, ovarian, gallbladder or colorectal cancer (not recorded which). This table probably holds off-target reads from a library built for another chain. The CDR3 protein sequence reads: CASSLAWGPRNEQFF. The DNA sequence is given as TGCGCCAGCAGCTTGGCCTGGGGACCCCGCAATGAGCAGTTCTTC.